Listed here is a single TCR beta chain. The target antigen is unknown. Via MiXCR, TCRdb re-called the reads, giving one row per CDR3 protein. This table has a few hundred thousand distinct CDR3 sequences, 30% to 40% appearing once. Germline CDR1 is LNHDA and CDR2 is SQIVND (reference sequence). Trimming took 0 bases from V and 7 from J, leaving 9 bases between them. The CDR3 is made up of 14 amino acids. These data originate in a study of T cell repertoires in cytomegalovirus infection. Study-level results: CMV-specific TCR beta clonotypes restricted by HLA-C were the ones dominating the ex vivo response.

The starting material was cultured PBMCs, obtained from culture after CMV antigen stimulation. This TCR came from a human donor in good health (CMV status not recorded). Some clones in this sample may be carry-over from other donors' samples. The genes are TRBV19 and TRBJ2-2; maybe TRBD2 (5 bases). This CDR3 is CASSIELVVGELFF. For the CDR3, the DNA is TGTGCCAGTAGTATAGAACTAGTAGTCGGGGAGCTGTTTTTT.